One TCR beta chain is described in this entry. Its antigen remains unknown. The sample is drawn from a study of monozygotic twins with inflammatory bowel disease. Every single donor had a 2.5 ml blood sample drawn. This CDR3 is built from 15 residues. CDR1 is SGHAT and CDR2 is FQNNGV in the germline V gene. Whole-study results and caveats: With inverse Simpson as the measure, TCRbeta diversity was lower in IBD patients than in healthy co-twins. Telling different T cell subtypes apart from each other was not possible. Results did not support any single strong IBD-associated signal or clonotype.

From its re-call of the 5' RACE reads, TCRdb lists each CDR3 protein once, without DNA. The table lists about 210,000 distinct CDR3 sequences. Sequenced sample: blood. The clonotype was recovered from a human donor with ulcerative colitis or Crohn's disease, or a healthy co-twin of an affected twin (not recorded which). The chain couples TRBV11-2 to TRBJ1-6; TCRdb's D gene call, TRBD1, goes unchecked for lack of DNA. CDR3 sequence: CASSLTGSYNSPLHF.